The entry that follows covers one TCR beta chain sequence. Clones were read by immunoSEQ multiplex PCR, and TCRdb kept only the in-frame ones, dropping some. This sample has approximately 230,000 clones; over 75% occur once, and the top ten carry about 1.6%. This entry comes from a study of blood T cell repertoires in COVID-19. The V and J ends lost 2 bases and 10 bases respectively, with 16 bases between them. The CDR3 extends over 14 amino acids. The germline CDR1 and CDR2 sequences are MNHEY and SVGEGT. The rearrangement links TRBV6-2 or TRBV6-3 to TRBJ2-3, with D perhaps TRBD1 (7 bases). The sequence derives from a man aged 35-49 years who had recovered from COVID-19. The sequenced sample consisted of PBMCs or T cells enriched from blood (not recorded which). The chain's CDR3 is CASSYLRGDSAQYF. The CDR3 DNA reads TGTGCCAGCAGTTACCTCAGGGGGGACAGCGCGCAGTATTTT.